This T cell receptor (beta chain) was observed in a study of blood T cell repertoires in COVID-19. Study-wide context: T cells, B-cell-depleted T cells, or PBMCs supplied cDNA or gDNA.

This CDR3 spans 13 amino acids. CDR1 is SEHNR, CDR2 FQNEAQ, per germline (reference sequence). V lost 5 bases to trimming and J lost 8 bases; unmatched junction nucleotides: 7. Authors' methods: The assay estimated nucleated cells by amplifying reference gene primers. Repertoires were generated with immunoSEQ multiplex PCR, while TCRdb's copy carries only in-frame clones and drops some. V, J and clone size were drawn from that table, and D and trimming were deduced from the DNA. The repertoire includes some 270,000 clones, 80% to 90% of them detected once, and roughly 4.3% sits in the top ten. Cohort placement rested on clinical history that participants reported themselves.

V gene TRBV7-9 combines with J gene TRBJ1-2; 8 bases map to TRBD1. Sequenced input: PBMCs or T cells enriched from blood (not recorded which). The clonotype was recovered from a woman in her twenties or thirties who had recovered from COVID-19. The CDR3 nucleotides are TGTGCCAGCAGCCCAGGGGGCTACGGGGGCTACACCTTC. It translates to CASSPGGYGGYTF.